The next 28 T cell receptor beta chains were all read from a single sample in a study of shared clonotypes between healthy human individuals. The protocol was immunoSEQ multiplex PCR, while the TCRdb copy is restricted to in-frame clones and leaves out a portion. This table holds 2 million to 2.5 million clones, over 90% found once. What was sequenced was naive CD4+ T cells from PBMCs. The subset here: CD45RA+ positively selected. The source of these receptors is a man between 18 and 29 years old in good health. Some clones in this sample may be carry-over from other donors' samples.

This clone was seen only a few times. The chain recombines TRBV7-2 with TRBJ1-5; TRBD1 matches 9 bases. Germline loops: CDR1 SGHTA, CDR2 FQGNSA. The CDR3 is 15 residues long. The ends lost 5 bases at V and 8 bases at J; junction bases unmatched: 10. The CDR3, as DNA: TGTGCCAGCAGCAACCCGGGACAGGGAGGGAAGCCCCAGCATTTT. Amino acids: CASSNPGQGGKPQHF.

As concerns this clone: Different DNA sequences within this sample yield the same CDR3. V and J are TRBV7-3 and TRBJ2-5; perhaps TRBD2 as D (5 bases). CDR1 is SGHTA, CDR2 FQGTGA, per germline. This CDR3 has 13 residues. V was trimmed by 3 bases and J by 5 bases, leaving 10 bases between them. The CDR3 DNA reads as TGTGCCAGCAGCTTGGGGAGAGCGGAGACCCAGTACTTC. Protein: CASSLGRAETQYF.

The chain carries TRBV4-1 and TRBJ2-7; D is perhaps TRBD2 (5 bases). Trimming shortened V by 1 base and J by 5 bases, and 18 bases separated the two germline ends. This CDR3 is 16 amino acids long. The germline CDR1 and CDR2 sequences are MGHRA and YSYEKL. CDR3 residues: CASSQGPGWLAHEQYF. CDR3 in DNA: TGCGCCAGCAGCCAAGGGCCGGGGTGGTTAGCCCACGAGCAGTACTTC.

The rearrangement links TRBV4-2 to TRBJ2-2; D perhaps matches TRBD2 (6 bases). Trimming left V 0 bases short and J 6 bases short, with 11 bases between. Germline values: CDR1 LGHNA, CDR2 YNFKEQ. This CDR3 has 15 residues. CDR3 in DNA: TGTGCCAGCAGCCAAGAGGAGGGGTTCTCCGGGGAGCTGTTTTTT. This gives the protein CASSQEEGFSGELFF.

Worth noting for this clone: Mismatch with germline at one junction end may stem from a read error. This chain joins TRBV7-9 and TRBJ2-3; TRBD2 matches 7 bases. This CDR3 has 15 residues. Per germline, CDR1 SEHNR and CDR2 FQNEAQ (reference sequence). CDR3 nucleotides: TGTGCCAGCAGCCTAGCCGGGACTACCACAGATACGCAGTATTTT. Translating it yields CASSLAGTTTDTQYF.

V gene TRBV2 combines with J gene TRBJ2-5; D not certain. Trimming shortened V by 9 bases and J by 5 bases, and 7 bases separated the two germline ends. This CDR3 has 10 residues. Germline V lookup: CDR1 SNHLY, CDR2 FYNNEI. CDR3 sequence: CARRRETQYF. In nucleotides, the CDR3 is TGTGCCAGGAGGCGGGAGACCCAGTACTTC.

V usage is TRBV11-2 and J usage is TRBJ2-4; TRBD2 aligns across 10 bases. There are 15 residues in the CDR3. CDR1 SGHAT and CDR2 FQNNGV come from the germline V gene. After removal of 4 bases from V and 9 bases from J, the junction contained 9 bases not matched to a gene. CDR3 in amino acids: CASSSGLAGVGIQYF. CDR3 DNA sequence: TGTGCCAGCAGCTCCGGGCTAGCGGGGGTGGGCATTCAGTACTTC.

This rearrangement joins TRBV28 to TRBJ2-1, with 7 bases aligning to TRBD2. V lost 2 bases, J lost 8 bases, and 6 bases stayed unmatched. The germline V gene has CDR1 MDHEN and CDR2 SYDVKM. There are 14 residues in the CDR3. The CDR3 is CASSLIGRGDEQFF. The CDR3 region has the DNA TGTGCCAGCAGTTTAATAGGGAGGGGCGATGAGCAGTTCTTC.

This chain joins TRBV4-3 and TRBJ2-7; TRBD2 agrees at 7 bases. Germline loops: CDR1 LGHNA, CDR2 YSLEER. Trimming cost V 4 bases and J 3 bases; bases outside gene matches: 12. The CDR3 is 16 amino acids. The chain's CDR3 is CASSRVLWGGDYEQYF. CDR3 nucleotides: TGCGCCAGCAGCCGGGTCTTATGGGGAGGGGACTACGAGCAGTACTTC.

The chain couples TRBV4-1 to TRBJ2-2; D could derive from TRBD1 or TRBD2 (6 bases each). Trimming cost V 3 bases and J 1 base, with 9 bases left between them. CDR3 length: 15 amino acids. Per the germline V gene, CDR1 is MGHRA and CDR2 is YSYEKL. In nucleotides, the CDR3 is TGCGCCAGCAGCCACAGGGGAGGGAACACCGGGGAGCTGTTTTTT. Translating it yields CASSHRGGNTGELFF.

The rearrangement uses TRBV21-1 and TRBJ2-7; the D segment call TRBD2 is taken from the table without a DNA check. TRBV21-1 is assigned pseudogene status. The CDR3 has 19 amino acids. The CDR3 loop is CASSKDRVILAGSSYEQYF. The CDR3 DNA reads TGTGCCAGCAGCAAAGATAGGGTTATACTAGCGGGAAGCTCCTACGAGCAGTACTTC.

The chain joins TRBV14 to TRBJ1-4, with D perhaps matching TRBD1 (5 bases). The CDR3 is 15 amino acids. Germline V CDR1 and CDR2: SGHDN, FVKESK. Trimming stripped 1 base from V and 4 bases from J, with 10 bases between. This CDR3 reads CASSQGRAFNEKLFF. The CDR3 DNA is TGTGCCAGCAGCCAAGGCAGGGCGTTTAATGAAAAACTGTTTTTT. Filled out from reference TRBV14 and TRBJ1-4, the complete variable domain reads EAGVTQFPSHSVIEKGQTVTLRCDPISGHDNLYWYRRVMGKEIKFLLHFVKESKQDESGMPNNRFLAERTGGTYSTLKVQPAELEDSGVYFCASSQGRAFNEKLFFGSGTQLSVL.

V usage is TRBV28 and J usage is TRBJ2-7; D not certain. Trimming shortened V by 5 bases and J by 4 bases, and 18 bases separated the two germline ends. The CDR3 sequence is 15 residues long. Germline-derived CDR1 and CDR2 are MDHEN and SYDVKM. In DNA, the CDR3 is TGTGCCAGCAGTCCGTCCGGTCTTGAAACGTACGAGCAGTACTTC. It codes for CASSPSGLETYEQYF.

V and J are TRBV5-1 and TRBJ2-7; 7 positions match TRBD2. Germline CDR1 and CDR2: SGHRS and YFSETQ. The V gene end was trimmed by 8 bases and the J gene end by 6 bases; junction bases not matched to a gene: 5. The CDR3 consists of 11 residues. The CDR3 here is CASGEGGEQYF. CDR3 sequence (DNA): TGCGCCAGTGGGGAGGGTGGCGAGCAGTACTTC.

This chain uses TRBV11-2 with TRBJ2-1; TRBD2 is a possible D gene (6 bases). Germline lookup yields CDR1 SGHAT and CDR2 FQNNGV. This CDR3 has 14 amino acids. V lost 7 bases and J 8 bases, leaving 18 bases between the germline ends. CDR3 in DNA: TGTGCCAGCAACATTTGGGGGGTTGAGGATGAGCAGTTCTTC. Translating it yields CASNIWGVEDEQFF.

The chain uses TRBV5-1 and TRBJ2-3; the D call may be TRBD1 or TRBD2 (6 bases each). Trimming pared 2 bases from V and 1 base from J, leaving 11 bases between. The germline CDR1 and CDR2 sequences are SGHRS and YFSETQ. This CDR3 has 15 amino acids. CDR3 amino acids: CASSFSGAGTDTQYF. CDR3 DNA sequence: TGCGCCAGCAGCTTCTCGGGGGCTGGCACAGATACGCAGTATTTT.

This rearrangement joins TRBV4-1 to TRBJ2-3; 9 bases are shared with TRBD1. V gave up 4 bases and J gave up 3 bases; unmatched junction bases: 2. CDR1 is MGHRA and CDR2 is YSYEKL in the germline V gene. The length of the CDR3 is 14 residues. CDR3 residues: CASSRTGVTDTQYF. The CDR3 bases are TGCGCCAGCAGCCGGACAGGGGTAACAGATACGCAGTATTTT.

This chain links TRBV5-5 with TRBJ2-5; no definite D call. Trimming took off 4 bases at V and 3 bases at J, with 4 bases between the two ends. The CDR3 extends over 11 amino acids. Germline CDR1 reads SGHKS; CDR2 reads YYEKEE (reference sequence). The CDR3: CASSPEETQYF. The DNA for the CDR3 is TGTGCCAGCAGCCCGGAAGAGACCCAGTACTTC.

CDR3 in DNA: TGTGCCAGCAGTGAATCGGTTCCCCTTACCGGGACTATCTACGAGCAGTACTTC. It encodes CASSESVPLTGTIYEQYF. The rearrangement joins TRBV6-1 to TRBJ2-7; TRBD2 aligns across 7 bases. This CDR3 comprises 18 residues. The trim removed 2 bases at V and 3 bases at J, leaving 16 bases unmatched. Germline V lookup: CDR1 MNHNS, CDR2 SASEGT.

This rearrangement joins TRBV5-1 to TRBJ2-1; D remains ambiguous. CDR1 SGHRS and CDR2 YFSETQ come from the germline V gene. The CDR3 totals 12 residues. V was pared by 3 bases and J by 7 bases, with 8 bases between. In DNA, the CDR3 is TGCGCCAGCAGCTGGGAAGGTAATGAGCAGTTCTTC. Protein sequence: CASSWEGNEQFF.

The V and J genes are TRBV5-4 and TRBJ2-7; 8 bases agree with TRBD2. Germline loops: CDR1 SGHNT, CDR2 YYREEE (reference sequence). CDR3 length: 16 residues. The J segment lost 4 bases and the V segment lost 3 bases, leaving 12 bases of the junction unmatched. The CDR3 nucleotides read TGTGCCAGCAGCTGGGGGGCCGGGAGGGCCAATTACGAGCAGTACTTC. It encodes CASSWGAGRANYEQYF. The complete variable domain, with remaining parts taken from reference TRBV5-4 and TRBJ2-7, reads ETGVTQSPTHLIKTRGQQVTLRCSSQSGHNTVSWYQQALGQGPQFIFQYYREEENGRGNFPPRFSGLQFPNYSSELNVNALELDDSALYLCASSWGAGRANYEQYFGPGTRLTVT.

V is TRBV5-1 and J is TRBJ2-5; D possibly corresponds to TRBD2 (5 bases). This CDR3 is 16 amino acids long. Germline CDR1 reads SGHRS; CDR2 reads YFSETQ. Trimming removed 1 base from V and 5 bases from J, with 18 bases in between. CDR3: CASSLSVAGWEETQYF. In nucleotides, the CDR3 is TGCGCCAGCAGCTTGAGCGTCGCTGGATGGGAGGAGACCCAGTACTTC.

The rearrangement joins TRBV28 to TRBJ2-7, with a tentative D call TRBD2 (7 bases). CDR1 MDHEN and CDR2 SYDVKM come from the germline V gene. With 7 bases removed from V and 4 bases from J, the gap between germline ends came to 17 bases. This CDR3 contains 14 residues. DNA for the CDR3: TGTGCCAGCATCCGCACGGGGGGCGGGTACGAGCAGTACTTC. Translated: CASIRTGGGYEQYF.

A single count supports this clone. V is TRBV2 and J is TRBJ2-7; 7 bases match TRBD1. Trimming at V came to 7 bases and at J to 2 bases, leaving 5 bases not matched to a gene. Germline CDR1 and CDR2: SNHLY and FYNNEI. The CDR3 has 13 amino acids. CDR3 sequence (DNA): TGTGCCAGCAAGGGACAGACACCCTACGAGCAGTACTTC. Its translation is CASKGQTPYEQYF.

This clone has only one observation. The CDR3 protein is CASSQELRLVPYEQYF. CDR3 nucleotide sequence: TGTGCCAGCAGCCAAGAGCTCAGGCTGGTCCCCTACGAGCAGTACTTC. The chain couples TRBV14 to TRBJ2-7; D is unclear. Trimming took 0 bases from V and 2 from J, leaving 14 bases between them. The CDR3 extends over 16 amino acids. Per the germline V gene, CDR1 is SGHDN and CDR2 is FVKESK.

The genes are TRBV5-1 and TRBJ1-4; weak D call: TRBD1 (6 bases). In germline, CDR1 is SGHRS, CDR2 YFSETQ. This CDR3 is built from 14 residues. Trimming shortened V by 3 bases and J by 3 bases, and 9 bases separated the two germline ends. CDR3 loop: CASSSEGANEKLFF. CDR3 coding DNA: TGCGCCAGCAGCTCGGAGGGGGCTAATGAAAAACTGTTTTTT.

The J gene is TRBJ2-1, the V gene TRBV6-1, with 10 bases lining up with TRBD2. CDR1 is MNHNS, CDR2 SASEGT, per germline. The CDR3 runs to 19 residues. V gave up 4 bases and J gave up 7 bases; unmatched junction bases: 19. In nucleotides, the CDR3 is TGTGCCAGCAGTGGGACTCTAGCGGGAGTAATTCGGCAGTCGAATGAGCAGTTCTTC. Amino acid sequence: CASSGTLAGVIRQSNEQFF.

The chain has TRBV7-7 and TRBJ2-2, with D unclear. V dropped 5 bases and J dropped 1 base, with 5 bases sitting between them. The CDR3 covers 13 residues. Germline V lookup: CDR1 SSHAT, CDR2 FNYEAQ (reference sequence). The CDR3 loop is CASSRQNTGELFF. The CDR3 nucleotides are TGTGCCAGCAGCCGACAGAACACCGGGGAGCTGTTTTTT. Together with reference TRBV7-7 and TRBJ2-2, the CDR3 gives the full variable domain: GAGVSQSPRYKVTKRGQDVTLRCDPISSHATLYWYQQALGQGPEFLTYFNYEAQPDKSGLPSDRFSAERPEGSISTLTIQRTEQRDSAMYRCASSRQNTGELFFGEGSRLTVL.